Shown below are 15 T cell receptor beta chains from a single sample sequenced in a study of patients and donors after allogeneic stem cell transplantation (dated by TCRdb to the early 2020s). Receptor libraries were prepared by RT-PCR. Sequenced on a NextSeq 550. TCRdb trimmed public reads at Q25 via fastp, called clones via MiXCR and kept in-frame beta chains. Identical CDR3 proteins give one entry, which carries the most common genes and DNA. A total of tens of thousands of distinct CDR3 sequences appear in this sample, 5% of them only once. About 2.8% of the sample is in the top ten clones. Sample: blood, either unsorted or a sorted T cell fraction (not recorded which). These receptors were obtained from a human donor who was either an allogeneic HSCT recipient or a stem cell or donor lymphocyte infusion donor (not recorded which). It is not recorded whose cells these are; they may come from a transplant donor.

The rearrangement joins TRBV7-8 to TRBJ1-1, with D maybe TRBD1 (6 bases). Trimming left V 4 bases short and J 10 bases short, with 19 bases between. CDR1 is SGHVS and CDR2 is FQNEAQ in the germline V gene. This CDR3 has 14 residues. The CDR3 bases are TGTGCCAGCAGCTCCCGGGACACCCGACGGGGAGCTTTCTTT. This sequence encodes CASSSRDTRRGAFF.

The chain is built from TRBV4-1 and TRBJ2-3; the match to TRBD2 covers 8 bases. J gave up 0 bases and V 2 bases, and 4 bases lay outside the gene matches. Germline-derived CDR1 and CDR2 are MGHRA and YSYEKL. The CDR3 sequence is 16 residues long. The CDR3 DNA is TGCGCCAGCAGCCAATTTAGCGGGGCTAGCACAGATACGCAGTATTTT. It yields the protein CASSQFSGASTDTQYF.

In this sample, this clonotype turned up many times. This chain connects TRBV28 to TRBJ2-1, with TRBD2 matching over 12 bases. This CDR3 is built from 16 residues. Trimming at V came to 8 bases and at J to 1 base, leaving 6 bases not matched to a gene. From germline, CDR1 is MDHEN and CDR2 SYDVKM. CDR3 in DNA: TGTGCCAGCGAGACTAGCGGGAGTGATTCCTACAATGAGCAGTTCTTC. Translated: CASETSGSDSYNEQFF.

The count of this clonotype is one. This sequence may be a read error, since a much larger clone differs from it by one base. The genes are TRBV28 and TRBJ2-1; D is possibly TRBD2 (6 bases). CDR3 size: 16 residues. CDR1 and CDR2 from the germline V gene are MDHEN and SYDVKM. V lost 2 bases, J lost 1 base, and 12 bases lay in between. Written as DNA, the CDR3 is TGTGCCAGCAGTTTAGCGGGAAAAGGGTCCTACAATGAGCAGTTCTTC. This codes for CASSLAGKGSYNEQFF.

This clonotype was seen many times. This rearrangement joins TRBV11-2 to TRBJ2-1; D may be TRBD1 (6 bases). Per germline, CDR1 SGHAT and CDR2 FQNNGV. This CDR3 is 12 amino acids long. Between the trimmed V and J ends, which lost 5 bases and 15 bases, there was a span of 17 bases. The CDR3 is CASSPGASGRFF. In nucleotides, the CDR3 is TGTGCCAGCAGCCCAGGGGCGAGTGGGCGGTTCTTC.

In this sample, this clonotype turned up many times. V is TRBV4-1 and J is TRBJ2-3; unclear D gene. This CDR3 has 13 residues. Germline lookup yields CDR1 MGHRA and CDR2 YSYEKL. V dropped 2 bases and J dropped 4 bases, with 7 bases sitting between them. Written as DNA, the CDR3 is TGCGCCAGCAGCCAACCGCACGCAGATACGCAGTATTTT. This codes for CASSQPHADTQYF.

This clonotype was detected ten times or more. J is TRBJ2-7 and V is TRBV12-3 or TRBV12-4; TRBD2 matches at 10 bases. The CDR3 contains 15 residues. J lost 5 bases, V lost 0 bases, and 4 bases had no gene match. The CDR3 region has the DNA TGTGCCAGCAGTTTAGCGTCTAGCGGGAGCCACGAGCAGTACTTC. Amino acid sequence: CASSLASSGSHEQYF.

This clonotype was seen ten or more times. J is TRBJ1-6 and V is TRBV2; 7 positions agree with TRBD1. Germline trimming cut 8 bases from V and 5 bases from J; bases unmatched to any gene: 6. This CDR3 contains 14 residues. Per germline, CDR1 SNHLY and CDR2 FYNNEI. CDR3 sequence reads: CASAGQLNNSPLHF. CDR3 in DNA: TGTGCCAGCGCGGGACAGCTGAATAATTCACCCCTCCACTTT.

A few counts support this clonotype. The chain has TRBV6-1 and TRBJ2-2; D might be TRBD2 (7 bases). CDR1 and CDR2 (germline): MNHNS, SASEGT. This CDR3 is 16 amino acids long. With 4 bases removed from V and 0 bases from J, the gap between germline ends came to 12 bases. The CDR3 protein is CASSVTGRANTGELFF. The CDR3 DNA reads TGTGCCAGCAGTGTCACAGGGAGGGCGAACACCGGGGAGCTGTTTTTT.

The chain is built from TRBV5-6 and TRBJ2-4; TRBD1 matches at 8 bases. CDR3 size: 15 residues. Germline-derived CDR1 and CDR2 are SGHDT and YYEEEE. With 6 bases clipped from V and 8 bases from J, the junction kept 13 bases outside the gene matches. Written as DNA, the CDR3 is TGTGCCAGCAAGATGTACAGGGGGAGGATGGACATTCAGTACTTC. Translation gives CASKMYRGRMDIQYF.

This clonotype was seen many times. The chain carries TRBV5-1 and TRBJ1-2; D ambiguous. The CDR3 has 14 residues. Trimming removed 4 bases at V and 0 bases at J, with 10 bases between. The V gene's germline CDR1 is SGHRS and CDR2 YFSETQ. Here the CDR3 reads CASSPDGTNYGYTF. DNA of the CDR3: TGCGCCAGCAGCCCCGATGGCACTAACTATGGCTACACCTTC.

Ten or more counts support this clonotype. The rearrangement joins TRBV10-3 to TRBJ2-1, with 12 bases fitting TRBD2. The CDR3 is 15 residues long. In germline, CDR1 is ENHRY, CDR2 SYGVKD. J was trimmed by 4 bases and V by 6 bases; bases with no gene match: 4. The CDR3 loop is CAIRPGLAGYNEQFF. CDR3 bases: TGTGCCATCAGGCCGGGACTAGCGGGTTACAATGAGCAGTTCTTC.

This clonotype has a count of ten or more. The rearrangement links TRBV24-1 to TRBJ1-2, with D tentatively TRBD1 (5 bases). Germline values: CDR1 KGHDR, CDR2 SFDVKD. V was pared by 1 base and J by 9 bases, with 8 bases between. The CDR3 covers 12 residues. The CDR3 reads CATSDFEGSYTF. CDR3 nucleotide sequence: TGTGCCACCAGTGATTTCGAGGGGAGCTACACCTTC.

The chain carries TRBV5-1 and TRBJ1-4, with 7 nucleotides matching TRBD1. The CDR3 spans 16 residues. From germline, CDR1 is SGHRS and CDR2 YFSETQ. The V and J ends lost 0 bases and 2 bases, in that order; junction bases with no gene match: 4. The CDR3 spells CASSLGYRGTNEKLFF. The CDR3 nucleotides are TGCGCCAGCAGCTTGGGCTACAGGGGCACTAATGAAAAACTGTTTTTT.

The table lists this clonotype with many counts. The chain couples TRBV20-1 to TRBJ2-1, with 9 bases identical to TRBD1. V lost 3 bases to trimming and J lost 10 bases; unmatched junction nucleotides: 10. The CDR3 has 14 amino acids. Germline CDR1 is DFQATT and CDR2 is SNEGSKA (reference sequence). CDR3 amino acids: CSASGKTGGAEQFF. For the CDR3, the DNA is TGCAGTGCTAGTGGGAAAACAGGGGGCGCGGAGCAGTTCTTC.